The next 28 T cell receptor beta chains were all read from a single sample in a study of cytomegalovirus exposure and HLA in healthy donors. The PCR had 60 Vbeta and 13 Jbeta primers. Sequencing was performed with immunoSEQ multiplex PCR; in TCRdb, only in-frame clones are kept and a portion is missing. The table lists more than 150,000 clones, roughly 73% of them singletons. Source material: PBMCs. The receptors were gathered from a woman aged 40 to 49 in good health and CMV-seropositive.

This clone was seen a handful of times. The rearrangement joins TRBV28 to TRBJ1-1; D gene ambiguous. Trimming stripped 1 base from V and 6 bases from J, with 21 bases between. This CDR3 spans 17 amino acids. Germline V gives CDR1 MDHEN, CDR2 SYDVKM. CDR3 sequence (DNA): TGTGCCAGCAGTTTATCGAGAGGGAGGGCGCAAGATCCTGAAGCTTTCTTT. It encodes CASSLSRGRAQDPEAFF.

J is TRBJ2-1 and V is TRBV9, with 9 nucleotides matching TRBD1. The CDR3 has 15 residues. Trimming at V came to 3 bases and at J to 4 bases, leaving 5 bases not matched to a gene. Germline CDR1 is SGDLS and CDR2 is YYNGEE. The CDR3 bases are TGTGCCAGCAGCGCCCGACAGGGGGGTTACAATGAGCAGTTCTTC. This encodes CASSARQGGYNEQFF. Variable domain in full (rest from reference TRBV9 and TRBJ2-1): DSGVTQTPKHLITATGQRVTLRCSPRSGDLSVYWYQQSLDQGLQFLIQYYNGEERAKGNILERFSAQQFPDLHSELNLSSLELGDSALYFCASSARQGGYNEQFFGPGTRLTVL.

The V and J genes are TRBV9 and TRBJ1-6, with TRBD1 matching 9 bases. V was clipped by 3 bases and J by 9 bases; unmatched bases: 4. CDR1 and CDR2 (germline): SGDLS, YYNGEE. The CDR3 totals 14 residues. The CDR3 region has the DNA TGTGCCAGCAGCGGCGGGACAGGGCTTTCACCCCTCCACTTT. Translating it yields CASSGGTGLSPLHF.

V and J are TRBV7-9 and TRBJ2-7; D not resolved. From germline, CDR1 is SEHNR and CDR2 FQNEAQ (reference sequence). CDR3 length equals 13 residues. Deletions cut 5 bases from V and 3 bases from J, with 11 bases between. The CDR3 DNA reads as TGTGCCAGCAGCCCGTTGAGGAGCTACGAGCAGTACTTC. Residues: CASSPLRSYEQYF.

The V call is TRBV20-1, the J call TRBJ1-1; D possibly corresponds to TRBD1 (6 bases). Trimming stripped 3 bases from V and 7 bases from J, with 9 bases between. Germline values: CDR1 DFQATT, CDR2 SNEGSKA (reference sequence). The CDR3 runs to 11 residues. The CDR3 DNA reads as TGCAGTGCTAGCAGGGACATTGAAGCTTTCTTT. Amino acids: CSASRDIEAFF.

Points on this clone: A junction end diverges from the germline sequence, so it may reflect a read error. This same CDR3 is encoded by further DNA sequences in the sample. The rearrangement uses TRBV7-2 and TRBJ2-7; 8 positions agree with TRBD2. CDR1 SGHTA and CDR2 FQGNSA come from the germline V gene. The CDR3 runs 15 residues. The CDR3 coding sequence is TGCGCCAGCAGCTTCGGGGGGGCAAGCTCCTACGAGCAGTACTTC. Residues: CASSFGGASSYEQYF.

A note on this clone: The same CDR3 can be traced to other DNA sequences in this sample. The genes are TRBV7-2 and TRBJ1-2; a weak D match, TRBD1 (5 bases). The CDR3 has 12 amino acids. The germline CDR1 and CDR2 sequences are SGHTA and FQGNSA. V lost 4 bases to trimming and J lost 5 bases, with 8 bases between them. CDR3 coding DNA: TGTGCCAGCAGCTATTCAGGGTATGGCTACACCTTC. It translates to CASSYSGYGYTF.

The chain carries TRBV5-1 and TRBJ2-2; D perhaps matches TRBD2 (6 bases). The germline CDR1 and CDR2 sequences are SGHRS and YFSETQ. This CDR3 is built from 17 residues. Trimming took 4 bases from V and 0 from J, leaving 16 bases between them. This CDR3 is CASSLGLAGTNTGELFF. The CDR3 DNA is TGCGCCAGCAGCCTGGGGTTGGCGGGGACGAACACCGGGGAGCTGTTTTTT.

The chain joins TRBV5-1 to TRBJ1-1, with TRBD1 matching 9 bases. J gave up 1 base and V 9 bases, and 10 bases lay outside the gene matches. Germline V gives CDR1 SGHRS, CDR2 YFSETQ. The CDR3 is made up of 15 amino acids. CDR3 protein: CATSPWTGANTEAFF. In DNA, the CDR3 is TGCGCCACCTCGCCGTGGACAGGGGCGAACACTGAAGCTTTCTTT.

V usage is TRBV11-3 and J usage is TRBJ2-5; 7 nucleotides match TRBD2. The CDR3 runs 17 residues. The germline V gene encodes CDR1 SGHNT and CDR2 YENEEA. The V and J ends lost 4 bases and 2 bases, in that order; junction bases with no gene match: 13. As DNA, the CDR3 is TGTGCCAGCAGCTCGAGGCGGGCTAGCGGATATCAAGAGACCCAGTACTTC. This sequence encodes CASSSRRASGYQETQYF. Filled out from reference TRBV11-3 and TRBJ2-5, the complete variable domain reads EAGVVQSPRYKIIEKKQPVAFWCNPISGHNTLYWYLQNLGQGPELLIRYENEEAVDDSQLPKDRFSAERLKGVDSTLKIQPAELGDSAVYLCASSSRRASGYQETQYFGPGTRLLVL.

V usage is TRBV18 and J usage is TRBJ2-1, with a weak D call TRBD2 (6 bases). CDR3 length: 15 amino acids. CDR1 KGHSH and CDR2 LQKENI come from the germline V gene. V lost 2 bases and J lost 1, with 9 bases in between. CDR3 region: CASSPGTGSYNEQFF. CDR3 coding DNA: TGTGCCAGCTCACCAGGGACTGGATCCTACAATGAGCAGTTCTTC. The full variable domain, its missing parts supplied by reference TRBV18 and TRBJ2-1, is NAGVMQNPRHLVRRRGQEARLRCSPMKGHSHVYWYRQLPEEGLKFMVYLQKENIIDESGMPKERFSAEFPKEGPSILRIQQVVRGDSAAYFCASSPGTGSYNEQFFGPGTRLTVL.

The rearrangement links TRBV6-6 to TRBJ1-4; TRBD1 is a possible D gene (5 bases). This CDR3 spans 15 amino acids. The V gene's germline CDR1 is MNHNY and CDR2 SVGAGI (reference sequence). V lost 7 bases and J lost 0, with 12 bases in between. CDR3 bases: TGTGCCAGCATTCCGCAGGGTCCAACTAATGAAAAACTGTTTTTT. Translating gives CASIPQGPTNEKLFF.

The J gene is TRBJ1-2, the V gene TRBV28; 7 positions match TRBD1. This CDR3 spans 17 amino acids. The germline CDR1 and CDR2 sequences are MDHEN and SYDVKM. V lost 3 bases to trimming and J lost 4 bases; unmatched junction nucleotides: 14. In nucleotides, the CDR3 is TGTGCCAGCAGTTTGAAACCTCTCCCGACAGGGAGCTATGGCTACACCTTC. Translation gives CASSLKPLPTGSYGYTF.

The CDR3 loop is CASSSQAGGGGYTF. The CDR3 DNA follows: TGTGCCAGCAGTTCACAGGCAGGGGGCGGTGGCTACACCTTC. This chain links TRBV28 with TRBJ1-2, with 8 bases matching TRBD1. The CDR3 is 14 residues long. The germline CDR1 and CDR2 sequences are MDHEN and SYDVKM. The V gene end was trimmed by 4 bases and the J gene end by 7 bases; junction bases not matched to a gene: 8.

The rearrangement links TRBV13 to TRBJ2-1, with a possible D match to TRBD2 (6 bases). The V gene lost 3 bases and the J gene lost 7 bases, with 16 bases spanning the gap. From germline, CDR1 is PRHDT and CDR2 FYEKMQ (reference sequence). CDR3 length: 15 residues. The CDR3 here is CASSFRRGVANEQFF. DNA for the CDR3: TGTGCCAGCAGCTTCCGGCGGGGAGTTGCGAATGAGCAGTTCTTC. Full variable domain (missing parts from reference TRBV13 and TRBJ2-1): AAGVIQSPRHLIKEKRETATLKCYPIPRHDTVYWYQQGPGQDPQFLISFYEKMQSDKGSIPDRFSAQQFSDYHSELNMSSLELGDSALYFCASSFRRGVANEQFFGPGTRLTVL.

This chain links TRBV7-9 with TRBJ2-7; D perhaps matches TRBD1 (6 bases). This CDR3 region has 14 residues. V was trimmed by 3 bases and J by 2 bases, leaving 11 bases between them. Germline CDR1 SEHNR, CDR2 FQNEAQ (reference sequence). The CDR3 nucleotides read TGTGCCAGCAGCTTCGGACAGCCCGCCTACGAGCAGTACTTC. Its translation: CASSFGQPAYEQYF.

The chain combines TRBV18 with TRBJ2-1, with 12 bases identical to TRBD2. The J segment lost 0 bases and the V segment lost 3 bases, leaving 6 bases of the junction unmatched. This CDR3 has 18 amino acids. Germline CDR1 and CDR2: KGHSH and LQKENI. The CDR3 is CASSPTSGSSGSYNEQFF. CDR3 sequence (DNA): TGTGCCAGCTCACCGACTAGCGGGAGTTCTGGCTCCTACAATGAGCAGTTCTTC.

The rearrangement uses TRBV4-1 and TRBJ1-1; 8 nucleotides agree with TRBD1. V was clipped by 1 base and J by 4 bases; unmatched bases: 5. Per germline, CDR1 MGHRA and CDR2 YSYEKL. The CDR3 is 15 residues long. The CDR3 loop reads CASSQVRTGTTEAFF. CDR3 sequence (DNA): TGCGCCAGCAGCCAAGTTAGGACAGGGACCACTGAAGCTTTCTTT.

This chain links TRBV28 with TRBJ2-1; possible D gene TRBD2, 5 bases. This CDR3 is 16 amino acids long. Germline-derived CDR1 and CDR2 are MDHEN and SYDVKM. Trimming pared 6 bases from V and 3 bases from J, leaving 18 bases between. This CDR3 reads CASRRNSGALYNEQFF. In DNA form, the CDR3 reads TGTGCCAGCAGACGCAACAGCGGAGCCCTCTACAATGAGCAGTTCTTC.

The gene calls are TRBV9 and TRBJ2-7; possible D gene TRBD2, 6 bases. The length of the CDR3 is 15 residues. V lost 3 bases and J lost 7, with 20 bases in between. Germline-derived CDR1 and CDR2 are SGDLS and YYNGEE. CDR3 residues: CASSAPRDSGWEQYF. In nucleotides, the CDR3 is TGTGCCAGCAGCGCGCCCCGGGACTCGGGCTGGGAGCAGTACTTC.

This rearrangement joins TRBV6-5 to TRBJ1-1; D is undetermined. Germline lookup yields CDR1 MNHEY and CDR2 SVGAGI. V was shortened by 6 bases and J by 7 bases, with 9 bases between the two germline ends. The CDR3 is 11 amino acids. CDR3 sequence: CASRTHGEAFF. CDR3 DNA: TGTGCCAGCAGAACTCACGGTGAAGCTTTCTTT.

V is TRBV13 and J is TRBJ1-1; perhaps TRBD1 as D (5 bases). Germline CDR1 and CDR2: PRHDT and FYEKMQ (reference sequence). The CDR3 sequence is 16 residues long. Trimming removed 3 bases from V and 5 bases from J, with 19 bases in between. The CDR3 sequence is CASSFGGRLGGTEAFF. Written as DNA, the CDR3 is TGTGCCAGCAGCTTTGGAGGGCGCCTGGGGGGGACTGAAGCTTTCTTT. The full variable domain, with the rest looked up from reference TRBV13 and TRBJ1-1, is AAGVIQSPRHLIKEKRETATLKCYPIPRHDTVYWYQQGPGQDPQFLISFYEKMQSDKGSIPDRFSAQQFSDYHSELNMSSLELGDSALYFCASSFGGRLGGTEAFFGQGTRLTVV.

The chain combines TRBV7-3 with TRBJ2-5; the D gene is possibly TRBD2 (5 bases). The ends were cut back, 5 bases at V and 5 bases at J, with 15 bases in the middle. The CDR3 length is 14 residues. CDR1 and CDR2 from the germline V gene are SGHTA and FQGTGA. For the CDR3, the DNA is TGTGCCAGCAGCCCTGGCCCTAGCTGGGAGACCCAGTACTTC. The encoded protein is CASSPGPSWETQYF.

The sample holds a few counts of this clone. The genes are TRBV4-2 and TRBJ1-6; D is undetermined. The CDR3 has 15 amino acids. V lost 0 bases and J 4 bases, leaving 7 bases between the germline ends. Per germline, CDR1 LGHNA and CDR2 YNFKEQ. CDR3 loop: CASSQESGYNSPLHF. CDR3 coding DNA: TGTGCCAGCAGCCAAGAGTCGGGGTATAATTCACCCCTCCACTTT.

The chain is built from TRBV7-9 and TRBJ2-1; 9 nucleotides line up with TRBD2. The CDR3 is 14 residues long. The V gene's germline CDR1 is SEHNR and CDR2 FQNEAQ (reference sequence). This CDR3 reads CSSSASGTIDEQFF. CDR3 DNA: TGTTCCTCCTCCGCTAGCGGGACAATTGATGAGCAGTTCTTC.

The rearrangement links TRBV5-1 to TRBJ2-7; no definite D call. Trimming took off 4 bases at V and 4 bases at J, with 12 bases between the two ends. The CDR3 has 13 amino acids. Germline CDR1 is SGHRS and CDR2 is YFSETQ. The CDR3 is CASSPSEQYEQYF. CDR3 DNA: TGCGCCAGCAGCCCAAGCGAGCAATACGAGCAGTACTTC.

The chain combines TRBV10-3 with TRBJ2-5, with TRBD1 identical over 8 bases. The DNA end is more similar to TRBJ2-7, so the J call may be wrong. From germline, CDR1 is ENHRY and CDR2 SYGVKD. This CDR3 is built from 16 residues. The CDR3 DNA sequence: TGTGCCATCAGTGGAAGTTTGGGACAGGACTCCTACGAGCAGTACTTC. It is translated as CAISGSLGQDSYEQYF.

The chain has TRBV28 and TRBJ2-1; 11 bases are a match to TRBD2. This CDR3 spans 13 amino acids. After removal of 4 bases from V and 14 bases from J, the junction contained 7 bases not matched to a gene. Germline V gene data show CDR1 as MDHEN and CDR2 as SYDVKM. The CDR3 reads CASSSYSGRGEFF. In DNA form, the CDR3 reads TGTGCCAGCAGTTCCTATAGCGGGAGGGGTGAGTTCTTC.